The 30 T cell receptor beta chains below were found in one sample sequenced in a study of T cells in Graves' hyperthyroidism and ophthalmopathy. Regions amplified from RNA transcripts were the TCR beta CDR3 regions. A set of HTBI primers served as the primers for a first-round RT-PCR of the TCR CDR3. Each CDR3 protein gets one entry after TCRdb re-called the multiplex PCR reads with MiXCR. The repertoire holds about 500,000 distinct CDR3 sequences, around 15% seen once, with about 18% in the top ten. Input material: blood. All receptors come from a woman aged 18-30 years with Graves' hyperthyroidism.

In the case of this clonotype: This clone may be a read error of a much larger clone one base away. The V and J genes are TRBV20-1 and TRBJ1-1; a weak D match, TRBD1 (6 bases). CDR1 DFQATT and CDR2 SNEGSKA come from the germline V gene (reference sequence). The CDR3 consists of 13 residues. In nucleotides, the CDR3 is TGCAGTGCTAGACGAAAAGGGGGGGCTGAAGCTCTCTTT. This translates into CSARRKGGAEALF.

V is TRBV9 and J is TRBJ1-2; D unclear. The CDR3 totals 16 residues. The V gene's germline CDR1 is SGDLS and CDR2 YYNGEE. V shed 0 bases and J shed 4 bases, with 16 bases lying between them. CDR3 bases: TGTGCCAGCAGCGTAGGTCAGGCCCAGGTCGGCTATGGCTACACCTTC. Protein: CASSVGQAQVGYGYTF.

This clonotype was observed a handful of times. The rearrangement uses TRBV9 and TRBJ2-7; D is unclear. Trimming pared 0 bases from V and 3 bases from J, leaving 7 bases between. Germline V gene sequence: CDR1 SGDLS, CDR2 YYNGEE. This CDR3 has 13 amino acids. The CDR3 is CASSVAEFYEQYF. The CDR3 nucleotides read TGTGCCAGCAGCGTAGCTGAATTCTACGAGCAGTACTTC.

This clonotype was counted between two and nine times. The chain combines TRBV28 with TRBJ2-7, with 15 bases fitting TRBD2. From germline, CDR1 is MDHEN and CDR2 SYDVKM. The CDR3 runs 18 residues. The V and J ends lost 6 bases and 9 bases, in that order; junction bases with no gene match: 18. CDR3 protein: CASSLPPHRTSGRALQYF. The DNA of the CDR3 is TGTGCCAGCAGCCTACCACCCCATCGGACTAGCGGGAGGGCCTTGCAGTACTTC.

This clonotype was counted at least ten times. V usage is TRBV20-1 and J usage is TRBJ2-7, with D maybe TRBD1 (5 bases). With 6 bases removed from V and 3 bases from J, the gap between germline ends came to 21 bases. Germline-derived CDR1 and CDR2 are DFQATT and SNEGSKA (reference sequence). The CDR3 is made up of 15 amino acids. The CDR3, as DNA: TGCAGTGCGCCGAAGCCGGACAAGATTGTCTACGAGCAGTACTTC. As protein: CSAPKPDKIVYEQYF.

This clonotype was picked up many times. V and J are TRBV5-1 and TRBJ2-4; D uncertain. The V end was cut by 0 bases, the J end by 6 bases, with 10 bases between. Germline CDR1 SGHRS, CDR2 YFSETQ. This CDR3 contains 14 residues. The CDR3 protein is CASSLVGLGNIQYF. The CDR3 region has the DNA TGCGCCAGCAGCTTGGTTGGTCTTGGAAACATTCAGTACTTC.

This clonotype was counted at least ten times. V is TRBV6-2 or TRBV6-3 and J is TRBJ1-1; D ambiguous. Trimming removed 3 bases at V and 7 bases at J, with 15 bases between. Germline CDR1 MNHEY, CDR2 SVGEGT. The CDR3 is 14 residues long. CDR3 in amino acids: CASSYVGRRSEAFF. The CDR3 region has the DNA TGTGCCAGCAGTTATGTAGGGCGACGCAGTGAAGCTTTCTTT.

This clonotype was recorded a few times. The chain has TRBV7-9 and TRBJ2-3; 7 nucleotides match TRBD2. V was clipped by 5 bases and J by 5 bases; unmatched bases: 7. CDR1 SEHNR and CDR2 FQNEAQ come from the germline V gene (reference sequence). The CDR3 is made up of 14 amino acids. In DNA, the CDR3 is TGTGCCAGCAGCCCCTCACTAGCGTTAGATACGCAGTATTTT. Its protein product is CASSPSLALDTQYF.

Many counts were recorded for this clonotype. The chain has TRBV3-1 and TRBJ1-2; no definite D call. Germline lookup yields CDR1 LGHDT and CDR2 YNNKEL (reference sequence). Trimming removed 0 bases from V and 8 bases from J, with 7 bases in between. This CDR3 region has 12 residues. The CDR3 sequence is CASSQDLKGYTF. In DNA, the CDR3 is TGTGCCAGCAGCCAAGATCTGAAAGGCTACACCTTC.

This clonotype was seen many times. The chain recombines TRBV6-2 or TRBV6-3 with TRBJ2-7; D is unclear. The V and J ends lost 7 bases and 4 bases respectively, with 14 bases between them. The germline gives CDR1 MNHEY, CDR2 SVGEGT. The CDR3 runs 13 residues. CDR3 sequence reads: CASTEGPGYEQYF. In nucleotides, the CDR3 is TGTGCCAGCACGGAAGGACCTGGGTACGAGCAGTACTTC.

Many counts were recorded for this clonotype. The rearrangement uses TRBV5-4 and TRBJ1-1; D is undetermined. V was shortened by 1 base and J by 6 bases, with 7 bases between the two germline ends. Germline V CDR1 and CDR2: SGHNT, YYREEE (reference sequence). The CDR3 has 12 residues. CDR3: CASSLQDSEAFF. The CDR3 region has the DNA TGTGCCAGCAGCTTGCAGGATTCTGAAGCTTTCTTT.

This clonotype occurred a few times. This chain uses TRBV30 with TRBJ2-5, with D unclear. The CDR3 has 12 amino acids. Per germline, CDR1 GTSNPN and CDR2 SVGIG (reference sequence). The germline V and J ends were trimmed by 0 bases and 2 bases, with 4 bases remaining between them. CDR3 nucleotide sequence: TGTGCCTGGAGTGTTAGACAAGAGACCCAGTACTTC. Its protein product is CAWSVRQETQYF.

This chain uses TRBV29-1 with TRBJ2-2, with a possible D match to TRBD2 (6 bases). Per the germline V gene, CDR1 is SQVTM and CDR2 is ANQGSEA. The V end lost 6 bases, the J end lost 5 bases, and 19 bases lay between the germline ends. CDR3 length: 15 amino acids. The CDR3 is CSVDPEGYGTGELFF. The CDR3 coding sequence is TGCAGCGTGGACCCGGAGGGCTATGGGACCGGGGAGCTGTTTTTT.

This clonotype showed up many times. Mismatch with germline at one junction end may stem from a read error. This chain links TRBV12-3 or TRBV12-4 with TRBJ1-1; a weak D match, TRBD1 (6 bases). This CDR3 spans 13 amino acids. The CDR3 coding sequence is TGTGCCAGCGCTACAGGGCGGTCGACTGGAGCTTTCTTT. Translation: CASATGRSTGAFF.

Details on this clonotype: The junction does not match germline at one end; this may be a read error. The chain carries TRBV20-1 and TRBJ2-7; 9 nucleotides agree with TRBD2. The length of the CDR3 is 12 residues. Germline assignment: CDR1 DFQATT and CDR2 SNEGSKA (reference sequence). The CDR3 DNA is TGCAGTGCGCAGCCTTTACCGGGACTAGCAGGCTTC. It is translated as CSAQPLPGLAGF.

This clonotype was seen at least ten times. The CDR3 DNA reads TGTGCCAGCAGTTACTCGATCAAGACGTCAGGAAACACCATATATTTT. It specifies CASSYSIKTSGNTIYF. The chain is built from TRBV6-2 or TRBV6-3 and TRBJ1-3; D gene ambiguous. The CDR3 runs to 16 residues. V lost 0 bases, J lost 4 bases, and 13 bases lay in between. The germline V gene has CDR1 MNHEY and CDR2 SVGEGT.

This chain joins TRBV9 and TRBJ1-6, with TRBD1 matching 10 bases. CDR3 length: 16 residues. With V trimmed by 3 bases and J by 4 bases, 4 bases remained unmatched. Germline lookup yields CDR1 SGDLS and CDR2 YYNGEE. DNA for the CDR3: TGTGCCAGCAGCGAGACAGGGGGCCAGTATAATTCACCCCTCCACTTT. It translates to CASSETGGQYNSPLHF.

This clonotype was counted only a few times. V is TRBV6-1 and J is TRBJ2-5; D is undetermined. The CDR3 spans 13 residues. Trimming took off 5 bases at V and 6 bases at J, with 13 bases between the two ends. Germline V lookup: CDR1 MNHNS, CDR2 SASEGT. In DNA form, the CDR3 reads TGTGCCAGCAGTCCAGGAAGTCGGAAGACCCAGTACTTC. It yields the protein CASSPGSRKTQYF.

To note about this clonotype: A much larger clone differs from this one at a single base, so this may be a read error. CDR3 DNA sequence: TGTGCCAGCGAGGAGGGGACTGAAGCTTTCTTT. Encoded protein: CASEEGTEAFF. V gene TRBV2 combines with J gene TRBJ1-1; maybe TRBD1 (5 bases). This CDR3 has 11 residues. Per the germline V gene, CDR1 is SNHLY and CDR2 is FYNNEI. Trimming left V 8 bases short and J 5 bases short, with 9 bases between.

This clonotype showed up just once. This chain connects TRBV12-3 or TRBV12-4 to TRBJ1-6; possibly TRBD1 for D (6 bases). Deletions cut 6 bases from V and 7 bases from J, with 16 bases between. The CDR3 has 15 residues. The CDR3 region has the DNA TGTGCCAGCAGAGACCCCGGACAGACAAATTCACCCCTCCACTTT. Its translation: CASRDPGQTNSPLHF.

The rearrangement joins TRBV7-8 to TRBJ2-2; the match to TRBD2 covers 11 bases. CDR3 length: 13 residues. Germline V gene sequence: CDR1 SGHVS, CDR2 FQNEAQ. V lost 8 bases and J lost 6; bases outside the gene matches: 2. The CDR3 sequence: CASLAGGPGELFF. The CDR3 nucleotides are TGTGCCAGCTTAGCGGGAGGGCCCGGGGAGCTGTTTTTT.

This rearrangement joins TRBV9 to TRBJ1-1, with D perhaps TRBD1 (5 bases). Between the trimmed V and J ends, which lost 0 bases and 6 bases, there was a span of 9 bases. This CDR3 spans 13 amino acids. Germline V gene data show CDR1 as SGDLS and CDR2 as YYNGEE. The CDR3, as DNA: TGTGCCAGCAGCGTAGGGTTGGGACCTGAAGCTTTCTTT. Translating it yields CASSVGLGPEAFF.

This clonotype was seen a handful of times. This chain uses TRBV7-3 with TRBJ1-3; unclear D gene. V was pared by 1 base and J by 0 bases, with 13 bases between. CDR3 length equals 17 residues. Germline values: CDR1 SGHTA, CDR2 FQGTGA. CDR3 amino acids: CASSLKGSSPSGNTIYF. As DNA, the CDR3 is TGTGCCAGCAGCTTAAAAGGCTCCTCCCCCTCTGGAAACACCATATATTTT. Drawing the rest from reference TRBV7-3 and TRBJ1-3, the complete variable domain is GAGVSQTPSNKVTEKGKYVELRCDPISGHTALYWYRQSLGQGPEFLIYFQGTGAADDSGLPNDRFFAVRPEGSVSTLKIQRTERGDSAVYLCASSLKGSSPSGNTIYFGEGSWLTVV.

Concerning this clonotype: This may be a read error, as it is one base from a much larger clone. This sequence joins TRBV20-1 and TRBJ2-7; D unclear. CDR1 DFQATT and CDR2 SNEGSKA come from the germline V gene (reference sequence). This CDR3 is built from 11 residues. For the CDR3, the DNA is TGCAGTGCTAGAGGAACCCACGAGCAGCACTTC. This sequence encodes CSARGTHEQHF.

This clonotype was counted many times. The gene calls are TRBV20-1 and TRBJ2-7; TRBD1 agrees at 8 bases. With V trimmed by 2 bases and J by 2 bases, 8 bases remained unmatched. CDR1 DFQATT and CDR2 SNEGSKA come from the germline V gene (reference sequence). The CDR3 loop spans 15 amino acids. The CDR3 DNA reads TGCAGTGCTAGAAGAGGTGGGGGACAGGCCTACGAGCAGTACTTC. Its translation: CSARRGGGQAYEQYF.

This clonotype was seen more than once but under ten times. The chain has TRBV2 and TRBJ1-2, with D possibly TRBD1 on 6 matching bases. With 5 bases removed from V and 7 bases from J, the gap between germline ends came to 14 bases. The CDR3 length is 13 residues. Germline assignment: CDR1 SNHLY and CDR2 FYNNEI. CDR3 sequence: CASSYETGSGYTF. CDR3 nucleotides: TGTGCCAGCAGTTACGAGACAGGATCTGGCTACACCTTC. Full variable domain (missing parts from reference TRBV2 and TRBJ1-2): EPEVTQTPSHQVTQMGQEVILRCVPISNHLYFYWYRQILGQKVEFLVSFYNNEISEKSEIFDDQFSVERPDGSNFTLKIRSTKLEDSAMYFCASSYETGSGYTFGSGTRLTVV.

This clonotype has more than one count but fewer than ten. The chain recombines TRBV12-3 or TRBV12-4 with TRBJ1-6; D unresolved. Trimming took 2 bases from V and 0 from J, leaving 5 bases between them. The CDR3 loop spans 15 amino acids. In DNA, the CDR3 is TGTGCCAGCAGTTTAAAGGCCTCCTATAATTCACCCCTCCACTTT. Translated: CASSLKASYNSPLHF.

This clonotype was seen a handful of times. The rearrangement uses TRBV27 and TRBJ1-4, with TRBD1 matching over 10 bases. The CDR3 is made up of 17 amino acids. In germline, CDR1 is MNHEY, CDR2 SMNVEV (reference sequence). V shed 5 bases, J shed 6 bases, and the junction held 12 bases outside the gene matches. CDR3 DNA: TGTGCCAGCAGTAACTTACAAGGACAGGGGGGTTATGAAAAACTGTTTTTT. Protein sequence: CASSNLQGQGGYEKLFF.

This clonotype was detected a few times. This sequence joins TRBV18 and TRBJ1-6, with TRBD1 matching over 7 bases. Germline V gene sequence: CDR1 KGHSH, CDR2 LQKENI. The trim removed 0 bases at V and 9 bases at J, leaving 11 bases unmatched. The length of the CDR3 is 17 residues. The DNA of the CDR3 is TGTGCCAGCTCACCACCGGGGGTTGCAGGGGGTCCTTCACCCCTCCACTTT. This codes for CASSPPGVAGGPSPLHF.

This clonotype showed up just a few times. A clone one base away is much larger, so this may be a read error. This sequence joins TRBV3-1 and TRBJ2-7; 12 nucleotides match TRBD2. The CDR3 consists of 15 residues. From germline, CDR1 is LGHDT and CDR2 YNNKEL (reference sequence). CDR3 loop: CAGSHSSGRANEQYF. In DNA form, the CDR3 reads TGTGCCGGCAGCCATTCTAGCGGGAGGGCCAACGAGCAGTACTTC.